This T cell receptor beta chain derives from a study of T cell responses to AZD1222 COVID-19 vaccine. V shed 6 bases and J shed 4 bases, with 15 bases lying between them. Germline V gene data show CDR1 as MDHEN and CDR2 as SYDVKM. This CDR3 comprises 14 residues. Here immunoSEQ multiplex PCR was the method, and the copy in TCRdb shows in-frame clones only, minus some. The sample consists of 130,000 or so clones, over 90% of them appearing once. The gene calls are TRBV28 and TRBJ1-1; weak D call: TRBD1 (5 bases). Here the sequenced sample was peripheral blood, taken on day 0 of AZD1222 vaccination. The clonotype originates from an adult in good health. The CDR3 nucleotides are TGTGCCAGCAGCAATCAGGGAGGGATCACTGAAGCTTTCTTT. As protein: CASSNQGGITEAFF.